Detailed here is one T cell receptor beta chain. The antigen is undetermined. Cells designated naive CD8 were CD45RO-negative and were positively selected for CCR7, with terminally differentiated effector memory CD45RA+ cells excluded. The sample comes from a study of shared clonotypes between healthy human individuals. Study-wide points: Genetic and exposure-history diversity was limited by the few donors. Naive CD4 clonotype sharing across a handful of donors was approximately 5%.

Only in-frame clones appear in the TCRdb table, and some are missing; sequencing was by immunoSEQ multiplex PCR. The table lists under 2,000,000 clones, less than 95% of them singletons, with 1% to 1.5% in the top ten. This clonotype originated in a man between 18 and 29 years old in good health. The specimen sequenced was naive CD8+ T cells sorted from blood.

In DNA form, the CDR3 reads TGTGCCAGCAGCTTAAAAGCGGGGGACACAGATACGCAGTATTTT. This codes for CASSLKAGDTDTQYF. The chain joins TRBV13 to TRBJ2-3, with 8 bases aligning to TRBD2. V was clipped by 2 bases and J by 2 bases; unmatched bases: 3. CDR1 and CDR2 from the germline V gene are PRHDT and FYEKMQ (reference sequence). The CDR3 extends over 15 amino acids.